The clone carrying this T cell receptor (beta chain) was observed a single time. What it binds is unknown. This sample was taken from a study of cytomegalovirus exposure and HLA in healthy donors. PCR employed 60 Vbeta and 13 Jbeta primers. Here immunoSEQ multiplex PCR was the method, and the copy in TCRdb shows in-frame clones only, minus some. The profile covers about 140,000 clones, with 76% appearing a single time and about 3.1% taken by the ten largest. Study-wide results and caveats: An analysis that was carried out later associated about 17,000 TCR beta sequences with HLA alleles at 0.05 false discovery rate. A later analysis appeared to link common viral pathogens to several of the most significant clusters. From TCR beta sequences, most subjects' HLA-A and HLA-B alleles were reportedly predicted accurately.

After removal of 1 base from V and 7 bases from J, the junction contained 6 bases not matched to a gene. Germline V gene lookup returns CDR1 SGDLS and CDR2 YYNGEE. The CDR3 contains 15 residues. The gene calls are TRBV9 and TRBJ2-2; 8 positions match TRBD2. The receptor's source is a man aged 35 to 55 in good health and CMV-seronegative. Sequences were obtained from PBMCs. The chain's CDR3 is CASSVIGAGVGELFF. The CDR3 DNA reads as TGTGCCAGCAGCGTAATCGGAGCGGGAGTCGGGGAGCTGTTTTTT.